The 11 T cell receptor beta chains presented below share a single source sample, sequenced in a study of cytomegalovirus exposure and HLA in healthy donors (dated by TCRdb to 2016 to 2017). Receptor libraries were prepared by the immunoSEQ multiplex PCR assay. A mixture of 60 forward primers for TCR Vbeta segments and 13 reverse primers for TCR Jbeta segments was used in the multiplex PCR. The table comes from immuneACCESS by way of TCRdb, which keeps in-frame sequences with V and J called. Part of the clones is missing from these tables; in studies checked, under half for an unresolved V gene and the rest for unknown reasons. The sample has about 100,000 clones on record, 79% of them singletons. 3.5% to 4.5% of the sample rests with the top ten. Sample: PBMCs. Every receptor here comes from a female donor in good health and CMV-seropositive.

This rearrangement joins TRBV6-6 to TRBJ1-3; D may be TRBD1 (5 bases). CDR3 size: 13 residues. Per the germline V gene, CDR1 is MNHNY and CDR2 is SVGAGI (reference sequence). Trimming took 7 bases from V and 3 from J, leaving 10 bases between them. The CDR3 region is CASNPGGGNTIYF. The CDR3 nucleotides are TGTGCCAGCAACCCCGGGGGTGGAAACACCATATATTTT.

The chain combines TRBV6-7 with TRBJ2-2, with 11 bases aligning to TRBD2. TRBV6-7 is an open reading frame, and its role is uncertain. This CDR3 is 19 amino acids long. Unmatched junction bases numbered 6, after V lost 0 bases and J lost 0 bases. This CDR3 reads CASSYSCSGGAPNTGELFF. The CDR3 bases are TGTGCCAGCAGTTACTCATGTAGCGGGGGGGCTCCGAACACCGGGGAGCTGTTTTTT.

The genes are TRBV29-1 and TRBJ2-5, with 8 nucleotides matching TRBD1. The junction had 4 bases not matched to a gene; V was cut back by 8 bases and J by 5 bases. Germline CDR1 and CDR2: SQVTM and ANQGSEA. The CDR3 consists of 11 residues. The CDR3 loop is CSSRQGETQYF. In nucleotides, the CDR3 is TGCAGCTCTAGACAGGGGGAGACCCAGTACTTC.

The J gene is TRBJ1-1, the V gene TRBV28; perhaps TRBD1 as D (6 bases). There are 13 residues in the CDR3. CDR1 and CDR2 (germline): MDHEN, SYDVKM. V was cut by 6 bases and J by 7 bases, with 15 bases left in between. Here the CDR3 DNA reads TGTGCCAGCAGCCAGGGAGGGGGAGGTGAAGCTTTCTTT. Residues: CASSQGGGGEAFF.

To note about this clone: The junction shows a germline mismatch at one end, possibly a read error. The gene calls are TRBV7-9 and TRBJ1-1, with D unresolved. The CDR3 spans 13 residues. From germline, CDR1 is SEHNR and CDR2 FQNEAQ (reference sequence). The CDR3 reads CSSSLGRNTEAFF. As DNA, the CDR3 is TGTTCCAGCAGCTTAGGTCGGAACACTGAAGCTTTCTTT.

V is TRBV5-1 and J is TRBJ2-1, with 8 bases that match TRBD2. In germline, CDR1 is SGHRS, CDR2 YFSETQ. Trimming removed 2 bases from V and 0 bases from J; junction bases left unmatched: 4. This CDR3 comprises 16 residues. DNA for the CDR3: TGCGCCAGCAGCTTCATAGCGGGGAGCTCCTACAATGAGCAGTTCTTC. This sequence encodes CASSFIAGSSYNEQFF.

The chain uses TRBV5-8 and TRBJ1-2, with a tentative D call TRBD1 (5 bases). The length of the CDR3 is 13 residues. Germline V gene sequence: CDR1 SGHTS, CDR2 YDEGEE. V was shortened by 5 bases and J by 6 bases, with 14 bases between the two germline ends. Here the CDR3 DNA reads TGTGCCAGCAGTATGGGGCACAAGAATGGCTACACCTTC. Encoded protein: CASSMGHKNGYTF.

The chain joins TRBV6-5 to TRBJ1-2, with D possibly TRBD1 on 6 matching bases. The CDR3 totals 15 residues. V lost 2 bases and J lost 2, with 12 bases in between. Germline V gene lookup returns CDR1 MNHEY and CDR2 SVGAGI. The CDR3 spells CASSYEAGANYGYTF. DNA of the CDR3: TGTGCCAGCAGTTACGAGGCAGGGGCAAACTATGGCTACACCTTC.

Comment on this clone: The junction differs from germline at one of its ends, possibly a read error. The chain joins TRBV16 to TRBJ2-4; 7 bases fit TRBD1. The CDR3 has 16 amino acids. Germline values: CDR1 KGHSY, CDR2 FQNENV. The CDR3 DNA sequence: TGTGCCAGCAGCCACGAGGGGGCGCCGGCGAAAAACAGTCAGTACTTC. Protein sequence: CASSHEGAPAKNSQYF.

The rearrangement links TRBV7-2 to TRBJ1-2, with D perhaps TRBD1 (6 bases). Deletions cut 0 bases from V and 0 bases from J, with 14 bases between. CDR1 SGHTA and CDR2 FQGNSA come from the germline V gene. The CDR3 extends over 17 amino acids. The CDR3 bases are TGTGCCAGCAGCTTAGCGTTTGGACAGCAATCTAACTATGGCTACACCTTC. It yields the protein CASSLAFGQQSNYGYTF.

CDR3 protein: CAWSVGQTTEAFF. The CDR3 DNA reads TGTGCCTGGAGTGTTGGACAGACCACTGAAGCTTTCTTT. The gene calls are TRBV30 and TRBJ1-1, with D maybe TRBD1 (6 bases). Germline CDR1 reads GTSNPN; CDR2 reads SVGIG (reference sequence). This CDR3 spans 13 amino acids. V shed 0 bases and J shed 4 bases, with 9 bases lying between them.